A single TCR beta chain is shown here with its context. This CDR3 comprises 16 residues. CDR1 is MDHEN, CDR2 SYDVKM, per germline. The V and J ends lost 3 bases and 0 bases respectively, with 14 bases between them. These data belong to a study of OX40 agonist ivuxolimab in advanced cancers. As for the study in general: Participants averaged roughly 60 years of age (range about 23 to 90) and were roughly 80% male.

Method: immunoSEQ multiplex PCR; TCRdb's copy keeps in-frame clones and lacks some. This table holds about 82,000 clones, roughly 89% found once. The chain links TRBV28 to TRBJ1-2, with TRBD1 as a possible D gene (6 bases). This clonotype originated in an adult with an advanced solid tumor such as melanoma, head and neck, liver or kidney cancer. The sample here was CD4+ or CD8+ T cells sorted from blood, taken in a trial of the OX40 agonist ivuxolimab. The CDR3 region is CASSLGWEGANYGYTF. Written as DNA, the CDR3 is TGTGCCAGCAGTTTGGGTTGGGAGGGGGCTAACTATGGCTACACCTTC.